This entry lists 30 T cell receptor beta chains sequenced from one sample in a study of blood T cell repertoires in COVID-19. Repertoires were generated with immunoSEQ multiplex PCR, while TCRdb's copy carries only in-frame clones and drops some. Of about 140,000 clones in the sample, approximately 80% are singletons; the top ten hold 1.6%. Sample: peripheral blood. Source of these receptors: a human donor in a cohort sampled during active COVID-19.

The chain uses TRBV5-1 and TRBJ2-7, with 8 bases identical to TRBD2. Germline loops: CDR1 SGHRS, CDR2 YFSETQ. The CDR3 has 14 amino acids. Germline trimming cut 3 bases from V and 2 bases from J; bases unmatched to any gene: 4. CDR3 residues: CASSSGLDPYEQYF. CDR3 DNA sequence: TGCGCCAGCAGCTCGGGACTAGACCCCTACGAGCAGTACTTC.

The V and J genes are TRBV27 and TRBJ2-5, with 12 bases lining up with TRBD2. After removal of 4 bases from V and 5 bases from J, the junction contained 5 bases not matched to a gene. This CDR3 is built from 15 residues. Germline CDR1 is MNHEY and CDR2 is SMNVEV (reference sequence). The CDR3 nucleotides read TGTGCCAGCAGTTCGGCTAGCGGGAGGGCCGAGACCCAGTACTTC. This gives the protein CASSSASGRAETQYF.

The rearrangement joins TRBV7-2 to TRBJ1-5, with TRBD1 matching over 9 bases. This CDR3 is built from 20 residues. With V trimmed by 0 bases and J by 2 bases, 14 bases remained unmatched. Germline CDR1 is SGHTA and CDR2 is FQGNSA. CDR3 sequence reads: CASSLADRGKSFFGNQPQHF. Written as DNA, the CDR3 is TGTGCCAGCAGCTTAGCGGACAGGGGAAAGTCATTTTTTGGCAATCAGCCCCAGCATTTT.

In this sample, this clone turned up once. V is TRBV28 and J is TRBJ1-1, with 9 nucleotides matching TRBD1. V was pared by 5 bases and J by 9 bases, with 19 bases of the junction left unmatched. This CDR3 region has 17 residues. The germline gives CDR1 MDHEN, CDR2 SYDVKM. The CDR3 region has the DNA TGTGCCAGCAGTCTGGGACAGGGAGGACCACGTAGGCTAAAAGCTTTCTTT. This codes for CASSLGQGGPRRLKAFF.

This clone was seen a single time. The gene calls are TRBV12-5 and TRBJ2-7, with D perhaps matching TRBD2 (6 bases). CDR1 is LGHNT, CDR2 FRNRAP, per germline. The CDR3 has 14 residues. Between the trimmed V and J ends, which lost 1 base and 3 bases, there was a span of 10 bases. CDR3 coding DNA: TGTGCTAGTGGTTTGGCTTCGGGACTCTACGAGCAGTACTTC. Residues: CASGLASGLYEQYF.

The chain links TRBV7-3 to TRBJ2-2; D is unclear. V dropped 0 bases and J dropped 1 base, with 3 bases sitting between them. Germline values: CDR1 SGHTA, CDR2 FQGTGA. The CDR3 consists of 14 residues. The CDR3 nucleotides are TGTGCCAGCAGCTTAACGAGGAACACCGGGGAGCTGTTTTTT. It codes for CASSLTRNTGELFF.

Comments on this clone: The same CDR3 can be traced to other DNA sequences in this sample. The rearrangement joins TRBV5-6 to TRBJ1-5; D not certain. The CDR3 length is 12 residues. Germline assignment: CDR1 SGHDT and CDR2 YYEEEE. The V and J ends lost 0 bases and 6 bases respectively, with 4 bases between them. The CDR3 region is CASSLGRQPQHF. CDR3 coding DNA: TGTGCCAGCAGCTTGGGTCGTCAGCCCCAGCATTTT.

The rearrangement links TRBV30 to TRBJ2-1; D gene unclear. The germline gives CDR1 GTSNPN, CDR2 SVGIG (reference sequence). Between the trimmed V and J ends, which lost 5 bases and 7 bases, there was a span of 9 bases. The CDR3 totals 11 residues. The CDR3 is CAWGSLNEQFF. The CDR3 nucleotides are TGTGCCTGGGGTAGTTTAAATGAGCAGTTCTTC.

This clone was detected once. The chain recombines TRBV3-1 (or the pseudogene TRBV3-2) with TRBJ2-6, with 7 bases matching TRBD1. Germline V gene lookup returns CDR1 LGHDT and CDR2 YNNKEL (reference sequence). Trimming took 4 bases from V and 2 from J; bases not matched to a gene: 2. This CDR3 is built from 15 residues. The CDR3 protein is CASSPTGAGANVLTF. CDR3 in DNA: TGTGCCAGCAGCCCCACAGGGGCTGGGGCCAACGTCCTGACTTTC.

The chain carries TRBV28 and TRBJ1-5; possibly TRBD1 for D (6 bases). The CDR3 sequence is 14 residues long. Germline CDR1 is MDHEN and CDR2 is SYDVKM. Trimming pared 3 bases from V and 0 bases from J, leaving 6 bases between. The CDR3 reads CASSLTGSNQPQHF. The CDR3 nucleotides are TGTGCCAGCAGTTTGACAGGTAGCAATCAGCCCCAGCATTTT.

The chain joins TRBV28 to TRBJ2-1, with TRBD2 matching 14 bases. J lost 6 bases, V lost 4 bases, and 5 bases had no gene match. Germline V lookup: CDR1 MDHEN, CDR2 SYDVKM. The CDR3 length is 16 residues. The CDR3 sequence: CASSWPGLAGVNEQFF. The CDR3 region has the DNA TGTGCCAGCAGTTGGCCGGGACTAGCGGGAGTCAATGAGCAGTTCTTC.

The V call is TRBV6-6, the J call TRBJ2-1; D ambiguous. Trimming stripped 0 bases from V and 4 bases from J, with 10 bases between. Germline V lookup: CDR1 MNHNY, CDR2 SVGAGI (reference sequence). CDR3 length: 15 amino acids. This CDR3 is CASSYSMGTYNEQFF. The CDR3 region has the DNA TGTGCCAGCAGTTACTCCATGGGCACATACAATGAGCAGTTCTTC.

The V call is TRBV9, the J call TRBJ2-1; 11 positions match TRBD2. The trim removed 0 bases at V and 12 bases at J, leaving 11 bases unmatched. The CDR3 covers 16 residues. Germline CDR1 is SGDLS and CDR2 is YYNGEE. CDR3 residues: CASSVGGGTSGRRQFF. Written as DNA, the CDR3 is TGTGCCAGCAGCGTAGGCGGCGGGACTAGCGGTAGGAGGCAGTTCTTC.

In its sample, this clone was seen a few times. The CDR3 here is CASSLSGERAYEQYF. The CDR3 coding sequence is TGTGCCAGCTCACTCAGCGGGGAGAGGGCCTACGAGCAGTACTTC. The chain has TRBV18 and TRBJ2-7; TRBD2 aligns across 7 bases. J gave up 2 bases and V 4 bases, and 8 bases lay outside the gene matches. The CDR3 loop spans 15 amino acids. CDR1 is KGHSH, CDR2 LQKENI, per germline.

The chain has TRBV3-1 (or the pseudogene TRBV3-2) and TRBJ2-5, with D maybe TRBD2 (7 bases). CDR1 LGHDT and CDR2 YNNKEL come from the germline V gene (reference sequence). The V and J ends lost 3 bases and 2 bases respectively, with 13 bases between them. This CDR3 has 15 residues. CDR3 coding DNA: TGTGCCAGCAGCCACTTAGGGGGGGGGCAAGAGACCCAGTACTTC. This gives the protein CASSHLGGGQETQYF.

V gene TRBV7-3 combines with J gene TRBJ2-3; 7 bases agree with TRBD2. With 4 bases clipped from V and 1 base from J, the junction kept 8 bases outside the gene matches. Germline CDR1 and CDR2: SGHTA and FQGTGA. The CDR3 extends over 16 amino acids. The CDR3 nucleotides are TGTGCCAGCAGCTCACGGGCGGGAGCGGGCACAGATACGCAGTATTTT. This translates into CASSSRAGAGTDTQYF.

The chain employs TRBV19 and TRBJ1-1, with a weak D call TRBD1 (6 bases). CDR1 LNHDA and CDR2 SQIVND come from the germline V gene (reference sequence). The CDR3 has 11 residues. V lost 3 bases to trimming and J lost 11 bases, with 10 bases between them. DNA for the CDR3: TGTGCCAGTAGTATTTACAGGGATGCTTTCTTT. Translation gives CASSIYRDAFF.

V usage is TRBV18 and J usage is TRBJ2-5; 8 bases are shared with TRBD2. Germline V gene sequence: CDR1 KGHSH, CDR2 LQKENI. CDR3 length: 15 residues. Trimming removed 0 bases from V and 5 bases from J; junction bases left unmatched: 5. The CDR3 DNA follows: TGTGCCAGCTCACCACCGGGACTAGGAGGGGAGACCCAGTACTTC. Protein: CASSPPGLGGETQYF.

V and J are TRBV4-1 and TRBJ2-1; the match to TRBD2 covers 13 bases. Unmatched junction bases numbered 6, after V lost 0 bases and J lost 7 bases. Looked up from germline, CDR1 is MGHRA and CDR2 is YSYEKL. CDR3 length: 17 residues. CDR3 in amino acids: CASSQDGWTSGSNEQFF. The CDR3 DNA reads TGCGCCAGCAGCCAAGACGGTTGGACTAGCGGGAGTAATGAGCAGTTCTTC.

This chain uses TRBV5-4 with TRBJ1-3; 9 nucleotides match TRBD1. The CDR3 extends over 13 amino acids. The germline gives CDR1 SGHNT, CDR2 YYREEE (reference sequence). J lost 7 bases, V lost 4 bases, and 3 bases had no gene match. In nucleotides, the CDR3 is TGTGCCAGCAGCCAACAGGGGGCCAACACCATATATTTT. It specifies CASSQQGANTIYF.

The rearrangement links TRBV6-1 to TRBJ2-2; 7 bases line up with TRBD2. The V and J ends lost 0 bases and 1 base, in that order; junction bases with no gene match: 5. The CDR3 is 17 residues long. From germline, CDR1 is MNHNS and CDR2 SASEGT. Here the CDR3 DNA reads TGTGCCAGCAGTGAAGCGCTAGAGCGGGGGAACACCGGGGAGCTGTTTTTT. It yields the protein CASSEALERGNTGELFF.

CDR3 protein: CASRGQRGGELFF. The CDR3 DNA is TGTGCCAGCAGGGGACAGAGGGGCGGGGAGCTGTTTTTT. The gene calls are TRBV28 and TRBJ2-2, with 7 bases that match TRBD1. The length of the CDR3 is 13 residues. Germline V CDR1 and CDR2: MDHEN, SYDVKM. Unmatched junction bases numbered 5, after V lost 6 bases and J lost 7 bases.

This clone was detected only a few times. V usage is TRBV11-2 and J usage is TRBJ2-7; D may be TRBD1 (6 bases). CDR1 SGHAT and CDR2 FQNNGV come from the germline V gene. This CDR3 has 12 residues. V was pared by 7 bases and J by 3 bases, with 10 bases between. CDR3 protein: CASTLQGYEQYF. CDR3 nucleotide sequence: TGTGCCAGCACTTTACAGGGCTACGAGCAGTACTTC.

This clone was recorded only once. This chain uses TRBV3-1 (or the pseudogene TRBV3-2) with TRBJ2-1; D remains unclear. The V end lost 0 bases, the J end lost 6 bases, and 12 bases lay between the germline ends. The CDR3 is made up of 15 amino acids. Germline CDR1 reads LGHDT; CDR2 reads YNNKEL (reference sequence). CDR3 in amino acids: CASSQDCLVSNEQFF. The CDR3 DNA reads TGTGCCAGCAGCCAAGATTGCCTAGTGAGCAATGAGCAGTTCTTC.

This rearrangement joins TRBV5-1 to TRBJ2-1; 8 bases fit TRBD2. With V trimmed by 0 bases and J by 5 bases, 4 bases remained unmatched. The CDR3 consists of 15 residues. Looked up from germline, CDR1 is SGHRS and CDR2 is YFSETQ. CDR3 DNA sequence: TGCGCCAGCAGCTTGGTCATTAGCGGGAACAATGAGCAGTTCTTC. Its translation is CASSLVISGNNEQFF.

The chain uses TRBV16 and TRBJ2-7; weak D call: TRBD1 (5 bases). Trimming left V 0 bases short and J 6 bases short, with 21 bases between. The germline CDR1 and CDR2 sequences are KGHSY and FQNENV. This CDR3 is 17 amino acids long. CDR3 sequence: CASSQSWVGAGSREQYF. The CDR3 DNA reads as TGTGCCAGCAGCCAATCGTGGGTTGGGGCAGGGTCTCGCGAGCAGTACTTC.

The chain joins TRBV5-5 to TRBJ2-1, with 9 bases identical to TRBD2. The J segment lost 8 bases and the V segment lost 1 base, leaving 7 bases of the junction unmatched. The germline V gene has CDR1 SGHKS and CDR2 YYEKEE (reference sequence). This CDR3 comprises 15 residues. The chain's CDR3 is CASSLRAGGVDEQFF. The DNA of the CDR3 is TGTGCCAGCAGCTTGAGAGCGGGGGGCGTGGATGAGCAGTTCTTC.

This sequence joins TRBV4-3 and TRBJ1-2; D perhaps matches TRBD1 (5 bases). The CDR3 is 16 residues long. CDR1 LGHNA and CDR2 YSLEER come from the germline V gene. Trimming removed 2 bases at V and 7 bases at J, with 20 bases between. The CDR3 DNA sequence: TGCGCCAGCAGCCAACCGGGACTCTTCCCCGAGGGTGGCTACACCTTC. Translated, it gives CASSQPGLFPEGGYTF.

DNA of the CDR3: TGCGCCAGCAGCTTGGCCCCGGGGACTAGGGCGAATGAGCAGTTCTTC. Translated, it gives CASSLAPGTRANEQFF. This chain links TRBV5-1 with TRBJ2-1, with 8 nucleotides matching TRBD2. The CDR3 consists of 16 residues. The ends lost 0 bases at V and 7 bases at J; junction bases unmatched: 9. Looked up from germline, CDR1 is SGHRS and CDR2 is YFSETQ.

This clone was detected a few times. This chain joins TRBV9 and TRBJ2-3, with TRBD2 matching over 9 bases. V was pared by 4 bases and J by 6 bases, with 12 bases of the junction left unmatched. This CDR3 spans 16 amino acids. The germline V gene has CDR1 SGDLS and CDR2 YYNGEE. CDR3 residues: CASSPRLAEGVDTQYF. In nucleotides, the CDR3 is TGTGCCAGCAGCCCCCGACTAGCGGAGGGCGTGGATACGCAGTATTTT.